This T cell receptor (beta chain) was obtained from a study of blood T cell repertoires in COVID-19 (TCRdb year 2020). Study-wide context: Collaborator samples came from the United States, Italy and Spain and covered acute and convalescent phases of COVID-19. Samples came from the ongoing ImmuneRACE study (first 160 participants) plus 1,254 subjects from 6 global collaborators. A freely available public database, intended as a resource for researchers studying the immune response to SARS-CoV-2, is where the repertoires were released. Sample metadata almost always included a de-identified subject ID, COVID-19 status, age in years and sex. Where available, HLA class I and class II types were taken from metadata supplied by the sample provider and were not determined by assay-based typing. The dataset comprised deeply sampled blood TCRbeta repertoires from subjects exposed to, actively infected with, or recovered from COVID-19. The material from the prospective study consisted of cDNA or gDNA derived from T cells, B-cell-depleted T cells, or PBMCs. Summary of the overall study and its limitations: The amount of clinical and demographic metadata varied by source and participant and was provided uncurated.

Samples from volunteer blood donors who had recovered from COVID-19 were contributed by a second Seattle source. Whole blood was collected in K2EDTA tubes by collaborating institutions according to the institutions' own protocols. For TCRbeta analysis, collaborator samples were shipped as frozen whole blood, as isolated PBMCs, or as DNA extracted from either sample type. Concerning this clone: Its antigen is not yet known. No much larger clone is present one base from it, and per-base qualities are unavailable.

In the germline V gene, CDR1 corresponds to KGHSH and CDR2 to LQKENI. V is pruned by 6 bases and J by 7 bases, leaving 8 bases of the junction without a gene match. The CDR3 measures 15 amino acids from cysteine to phenylalanine. The only DNA kept is the CDR3, 45 bases in frame from the first base. The immunoSEQ Assay, a bias-controlled multiplex PCR, was used to amplify TCRbeta CDR3 regions from genomic DNA. In the original analysis: Nucleated cell counts per sample were estimated from amplification of reference gene primers within the assay. To quantify the absolute abundance of each unique TCRbeta CDR3 rearrangement, sequence reads were collapsed and filtered. Productive Simpson clonality was computed per sample as the square root of Simpson's diversity index over productive rearrangements. TCRdb mirrors the immuneACCESS table, restricted to in-frame sequences. Some clones are absent from its copies; in checked studies, under half trace to an unresolved V gene, and the reason for the others is unknown. V, J and clone size derive from that table, while D and trimming were established from the DNA sequence. A total of 310,000 or so clones appear in this sample, roughly 90% of them only once. About 2% of the sample comes from the top ten.

The sample comprised peripheral blood. The source is a woman between 50 and 59 years old who had recovered from COVID-19. The chain is assembled from TRBV18 and TRBJ2-1, with 11 bases in between that match TRBD1. The CDR3 amino acid sequence is: CASSRAGTGGNEQFF. The nucleotide sequence is TGTGCCAGCTCTCGGGCCGGGACAGGGGGGAATGAGCAGTTCTTC.